Below, 10 T cell receptor beta chains from the same sample are listed, as sequenced in a study of cytomegalovirus exposure and HLA in healthy donors. Both 60 Vbeta primers and 13 Jbeta primers went into the PCR. The assay was immunoSEQ multiplex PCR, and TCRdb's table has in-frame clones only and misses some. Its table records 100,000 to 150,000 clones. Sequencing input: PBMCs. Every receptor here comes from a man aged 25-40 years in good health and CMV-seronegative.

The gene calls are TRBV30 and TRBJ2-1; D remains unclear. Germline CDR1 is GTSNPN and CDR2 is SVGIG (reference sequence). This CDR3 comprises 21 residues. The ends were cut back, 0 bases at V and 5 bases at J, with 32 bases in the middle. The CDR3 DNA reads TGTGCCTGGAGTGTACAGATCGGCTCTTATCGGCTCTTAAGCTATGACAATGAGCAGTTCTTC. Its translation is CAWSVQIGSYRLLSYDNEQFF.

The genes are TRBV6-1 and TRBJ2-5; 7 positions match TRBD2. TRBJ2-7 explains the end of the DNA better; the J call may be wrong. The CDR3 totals 13 residues. Germline V gene sequence: CDR1 MNHNS, CDR2 SASEGT. CDR3 sequence reads: CASSPSGTYEQYF. CDR3 bases: TGTGCCAGCAGTCCTAGCGGCACCTACGAGCAGTACTTC.

This rearrangement joins TRBV6-1 to TRBJ2-2; 16 nucleotides line up with TRBD2. The CDR3 loop spans 15 amino acids. CDR1 is MNHNS and CDR2 is SASEGT in the germline V gene. Unmatched junction bases numbered 3, after V lost 9 bases and J lost 5 bases. CDR3 nucleotides: TGTGCCAGGGAGGGACTAGCGGGAGGGACCGGGGAGCTGTTTTTT. Its translation is CAREGLAGGTGELFF.

The chain links TRBV2 to TRBJ2-4; 10 positions agree with TRBD2. Losses at the gene ends were 6 bases for V and 0 bases for J; bases not matched to a gene: 8. The CDR3 loop spans 17 amino acids. Germline V gene sequence: CDR1 SNHLY, CDR2 FYNNEI. DNA of the CDR3: TGTGCCAGCAGCCACAGGACTAGCGGACTAGCCAAAAACATTCAGTACTTC. Protein: CASSHRTSGLAKNIQYF.

V usage is TRBV11-2 and J usage is TRBJ2-2; TRBD2 aligns across 16 bases. Germline CDR1 is SGHAT and CDR2 is FQNNGV. V was pared by 4 bases and J by 5 bases, with 7 bases of the junction left unmatched. This CDR3 contains 18 residues. CDR3 nucleotides: TGTGCCAGCAGCTCGGGACTAGCGGGAGGGCCACGAACCGGGGAGCTGTTTTTT. Translated, it gives CASSSGLAGGPRTGELFF.

The genes are TRBV7-2 and TRBJ1-1; tentatively, D is TRBD1 (6 bases). The CDR3 contains 16 residues. Germline V gene data show CDR1 as SGHTA and CDR2 as FQGNSA. Trimming shortened V by 2 bases and J by 5 bases, and 18 bases separated the two germline ends. In DNA form, the CDR3 reads TGTGCCAGCAGCTTAAACAGGGTGGTGAGAGGAACTGAAGCTTTCTTT. It yields the protein CASSLNRVVRGTEAFF.

V gene TRBV15 combines with J gene TRBJ2-2, with 10 bases that match TRBD1. V shed 0 bases, J shed 5 bases, and the junction held 12 bases outside the gene matches. The V gene's germline CDR1 is LNHNV and CDR2 YYDKDF (reference sequence). The CDR3 is 19 residues long. CDR3 in amino acids: CATSRDVGTGVRATGELFF. CDR3 bases: TGTGCCACCAGCAGAGATGTAGGGACAGGGGTACGGGCGACCGGGGAGCTGTTTTTT.

The gene calls are TRBV7-2 and TRBJ2-1, with D hard to call. Germline V gene lookup returns CDR1 SGHTA and CDR2 FQGNSA. This CDR3 has 15 residues. Trimming removed 5 bases at V and 0 bases at J, with 11 bases between. Here the CDR3 reads CASSLARSSYNEQFF. Written as DNA, the CDR3 is TGTGCCAGCAGCCTGGCCCGGAGCTCCTACAATGAGCAGTTCTTC.

The chain recombines TRBV15 with TRBJ2-1; D perhaps matches TRBD2 (5 bases). Trimming left V 8 bases short and J 9 bases short, with 23 bases between. Germline CDR1 reads LNHNV; CDR2 reads YYDKDF (reference sequence). The CDR3 sequence is 15 residues long. Written as DNA, the CDR3 is TGTGCCACCCGAAGCGGTCCTAAGGAGTGGATTGAGCAGTTCTTC. It yields the protein CATRSGPKEWIEQFF. The complete variable domain, with remaining parts taken from reference TRBV15 and TRBJ2-1, reads DAMVIQNPRYQVTQFGKPVTLSCSQTLNHNVMYWYQQKSSQAPKLLFHYYDKDFNNEADTPDNFQSRRPNTSFCFLDIRSPGLGDTAMYLCATRSGPKEWIEQFFGPGTRLTVL.

V and J are TRBV15 and TRBJ2-5, with 11 bases that match TRBD2. The tail of the sequence fits TRBJ2-7 better, so the J call may be wrong. CDR3 length equals 19 residues. Germline V gene sequence: CDR1 LNHNV, CDR2 YYDKDF (reference sequence). CDR3 amino acids: CATSRDPPGLAVKNYEQYF. In DNA form, the CDR3 reads TGTGCCACCAGCAGAGATCCTCCGGGACTAGCGGTTAAAAACTACGAGCAGTACTTC.